Shown below are 6 T cell receptor beta chains from a single sample sequenced in a study of cytomegalovirus exposure and HLA in healthy donors. The PCR used 60 Vbeta and 13 Jbeta primers. Using immunoSEQ multiplex PCR, the repertoire was profiled, and TCRdb retains in-frame clones only, with some absent. This table has tens of thousands of clones, around nine tenths appearing once. Sequencing was performed on PBMCs. The receptors were gathered from a boy between 10 and 17 years old in good health and CMV-seronegative.

The V and J genes are TRBV11-1 and TRBJ2-3, with 10 nucleotides matching TRBD2. The junction had 6 bases not matched to a gene; V was cut back by 4 bases and J by 5 bases. The CDR3 contains 15 residues. Germline V gene data show CDR1 as SGHAT and CDR2 as FQDESV (reference sequence). The CDR3 DNA sequence: TGTGCCAGCAGCTCCGATAGCGGGGGGCAAGATACGCAGTATTTT. The encoded protein is CASSSDSGGQDTQYF. Full variable domain (missing parts from reference TRBV11-1 and TRBJ2-3): EAEVAQSPRYKITEKSQAVAFWCDPISGHATLYWYRQILGQGPELLVQFQDESVVDDSQLPKDRFSAERLKGVDSTLKIQPAELGDSAMYLCASSSDSGGQDTQYFGPGTRLTVL.

The chain links TRBV9 to TRBJ2-1; TRBD2 agrees at 7 bases. Germline loops: CDR1 SGDLS, CDR2 YYNGEE. V shed 3 bases, J shed 0 bases, and the junction held 9 bases outside the gene matches. The CDR3 has 17 residues. DNA for the CDR3: TGTGCCAGCAGCGAGCCCCTCGGGGGGAGCTCCTACAATGAGCAGTTCTTC. Residues: CASSEPLGGSSYNEQFF.

The chain carries TRBV30 and TRBJ1-2, with unresolved D. This CDR3 region has 14 residues. Germline CDR1 and CDR2: GTSNPN and SVGIG (reference sequence). V was shortened by 1 base and J by 3 bases, with 12 bases between the two germline ends. CDR3 region: CAWSGPSFYYGYTF. As DNA, the CDR3 is TGTGCCTGGAGTGGTCCTTCCTTCTACTATGGCTACACCTTC.

The chain carries TRBV5-6 and TRBJ1-2, with D possibly TRBD1 on 6 matching bases. The germline V gene encodes CDR1 SGHDT and CDR2 YYEEEE. The CDR3 runs to 12 residues. V lost 4 bases and J lost 4, with 8 bases in between. CDR3 sequence (DNA): TGTGCCAGCAGCCTACAGGGCTATGGCTACACCTTC. It specifies CASSLQGYGYTF.

This clone was found once. CDR3 nucleotide sequence: TGTGCCAGCAGTAAACCAGGACAGGGGTCCTACGAGCAGTACTTC. Encoded protein: CASSKPGQGSYEQYF. This chain uses TRBV6-5 with TRBJ2-7, with 9 bases fitting TRBD1. V trimming: 5 bases; J trimming: 1 base; junction bases outside the gene matches: 6. The CDR3 consists of 15 residues. Looked up from germline, CDR1 is MNHEY and CDR2 is SVGAGI.

This chain joins TRBV6-1 and TRBJ2-5, with TRBD2 matching 11 bases. The CDR3 runs 18 residues. Germline V lookup: CDR1 MNHNS, CDR2 SASEGT. The V and J ends lost 1 base and 2 bases, in that order; junction bases with no gene match: 9. The CDR3: CASSEEIAGGLGQETQYF. In DNA form, the CDR3 reads TGTGCCAGCAGTGAAGAAATAGCGGGGGGGCTTGGGCAAGAGACCCAGTACTTC.